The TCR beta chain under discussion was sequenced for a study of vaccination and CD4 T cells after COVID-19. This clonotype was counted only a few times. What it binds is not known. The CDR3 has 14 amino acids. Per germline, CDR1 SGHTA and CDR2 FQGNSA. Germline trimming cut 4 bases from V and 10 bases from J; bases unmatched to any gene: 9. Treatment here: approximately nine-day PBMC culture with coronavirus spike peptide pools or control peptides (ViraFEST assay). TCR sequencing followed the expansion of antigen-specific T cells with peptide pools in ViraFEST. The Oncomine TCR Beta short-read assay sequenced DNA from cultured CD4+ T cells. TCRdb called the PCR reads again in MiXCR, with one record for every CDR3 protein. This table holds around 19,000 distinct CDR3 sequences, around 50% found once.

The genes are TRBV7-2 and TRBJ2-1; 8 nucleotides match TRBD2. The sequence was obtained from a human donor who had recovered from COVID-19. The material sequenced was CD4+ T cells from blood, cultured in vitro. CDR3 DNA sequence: TGTGCCAGCAGCTCCGGGACTAGTCCTATAGAGCAGTTCTTC. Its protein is CASSSGTSPIEQFF.